This T cell receptor beta chain was found in a study of CD8 T cells in Susac syndrome. The RNA, roughly 0.5 to 1 ug, was put through reverse transcription using random hexamers. Each CDR3 protein is one row after TCRdb ran MiXCR on the immunoSEQ multiplex PCR reads. The sample has some 200,000 distinct CDR3 sequences, under 97% seen once. Sequencing used CD4+ T cells from PBMCs. The TCR sequence derives from a human donor with Susac syndrome.

CDR3 sequence (DNA): TGTGCCAGCTCACCCCTCGTGGGAGCGGGGGACAATGAGCAGTTCTTC. Amino acids: CASSPLVGAGDNEQFF. V usage is TRBV18 and J usage is TRBJ2-1; 8 positions match TRBD2. The V gene's germline CDR1 is KGHSH and CDR2 LQKENI. This CDR3 contains 16 residues. The V gene end was trimmed by 3 bases and the J gene end by 5 bases; junction bases not matched to a gene: 9.